This is a list of T cell receptor beta chains from one sample in a study of T cell responses to AZD1222 COVID-19 vaccine. This table comes from immunoSEQ multiplex PCR, and its TCRdb copy is limited to in-frame clones, with some not included. Of about 140,000 clones listed, 70% to 90% are singletons. The source was peripheral blood, collected on day 0 of AZD1222 vaccination. The origin of the receptors is an adult in good health. CDR3s include the opening cysteine and the closing phenylalanine or tryptophan. The size of a clone is reported for some rows only, either as once, few or many, or as a class for expanded clones.

V: TRBV7-9; J: TRBJ2-7; size: NA; CDR3: CASSPEGASYEQYF
V: TRBV28; J: TRBJ2-7; size: NA; CDR3: CASSLFEGFSSEQYF
V: TRBV28; J: TRBJ2-6; size: NA; CDR3: CASSPEQGTSVISGANVLTF
V: TRBV27; J: TRBJ1-1; size: NA; CDR3: CASSLFQFNTEAFF
V: TRBV6-4; J: TRBJ2-5; size: NA; CDR3: CASSDGGYQETQYF
V: TRBV5-4; J: TRBJ1-6; size: NA; CDR3: CASSLVSGTSPLHF
V: TRBV15; J: TRBJ1-5; size: NA; CDR3: CATSRVGAGVGDQPQHF
V: TRBV28; J: TRBJ1-1; size: NA; CDR3: CASSPGTVNTEAFF
V: TRBV5-1; J: TRBJ2-1; size: NA; CDR3: CASSHPLTSGRASSYNEQFF
V: TRBV28; J: TRBJ1-1; size: NA; CDR3: CASSFPLMNTEAFF
V: TRBV3-1/TRBV3-2; J: TRBJ1-2; size: NA; CDR3: CASSQDARDYTF
V: TRBV4-2; J: TRBJ1-1; size: NA; CDR3: CASSEGSTEAFF
V: TRBV2; J: TRBJ1-4; size: NA; CDR3: CASTTGQGPEKLFF
V: TRBV28; J: TRBJ2-1; size: NA; CDR3: CASSPMSGSGPNEQFF
V: TRBV5-4; J: TRBJ2-7; size: few; CDR3: CASSWGTDYEQYF
V: TRBV6-5; J: TRBJ2-7; size: NA; CDR3: CASSKQGAYEQYF